A selection of T cell receptor beta chains follows, all from one sample in a study of cytomegalovirus exposure and HLA in healthy donors. Measured with immunoSEQ multiplex PCR; TCRdb has only the in-frame clones, and not every one. The sample holds about 160,000 clones, roughly nine tenths seen once. The sample taken for sequencing was PBMCs. These receptors were collected from a woman aged 25 to 39 in good health and CMV-seronegative. Each CDR3 is given with its conserved first and last residue. A D gene is named only where the DNA matches it firmly. Clone size is given for some rows only: seen once, a few or many times, or a class if the clone is expanded.

TRBV13	NA	TRBD1	TRBJ1-6	CASSSNRDRVGNSPLHF	TGTGCCAGCAGCTCCAACCGGGACAGAGTTGGCAATTCACCCCTCCACTTT
TRBV4-3	NA	NA	TRBJ1-1	CASSQSLPSGAFF	TGCGCCAGCAGCCAATCGCTCCCCTCCGGCGCTTTCTTT
TRBV4-2	once	TRBD2	TRBJ2-2	CASSLGTSFNTGELFF	TGTGCCAGCAGCCTCGGGACTAGCTTCAACACCGGGGAGCTGTTTTTT
TRBV2	few	NA	TRBJ1-1	CASSGLARGTEAFF	TGTGCCAGCAGTGGACTCGCCCGGGGAACTGAAGCTTTCTTT
TRBV7-2	NA	TRBD2	TRBJ2-3	CASLTSGTQYF	TGTGCCAGCTTGACTAGCGGTACGCAGTATTTT
TRBV28	NA	NA	TRBJ1-5	CASSSSRQPQHF	TGTGCCAGCAGTTCATCGAGGCAGCCCCAGCATTTT
TRBV5-1	NA	NA	TRBJ1-1	CASSLDPNTEAFF	TGCGCCAGCAGCTTGGACCCGAACACTGAAGCTTTCTTT
TRBV6-1	NA	NA	TRBJ1-2	CASSEGQSPNYGYTF	TGTGCCAGCAGTGAAGGGCAGAGCCCTAACTATGGCTACACCTTC
TRBV4-2	medium-sized	NA	TRBJ2-1	CASSQGSDINEQFF	TGTGCCAGCAGCCAAGGCAGCGATATCAATGAGCAGTTCTTC
TRBV7-2	many	NA	TRBJ1-3	CASSLMRHGNTIYF	TGTGCCAGCAGCTTAATGAGACACGGAAACACCATATATTTT
TRBV10-3	NA	NA	TRBJ1-2	CAISESGQPLYDGYTF	TGTGCCATCAGTGAGTCAGGGCAGCCACTTTACGATGGCTACACCTTC
TRBV7-9	NA	NA	TRBJ2-7	CASSLGATWMDEQYF	TGTGCCAGCAGCTTAGGGGCGACGTGGATGGACGAGCAGTACTTC
TRBV28	NA	TRBD1	TRBJ1-2	CASTGTGGDHVYGYTF	TGTGCCAGCACCGGGACAGGGGGCGACCACGTCTATGGCTACACCTTC
TRBV7-2	NA	NA	TRBJ2-5	CASSFSSLGVETQYF	TGTGCCAGCAGCTTCTCCTCACTAGGAGTGGAGACCCAGTACTTC
TRBV11-1	few	NA	TRBJ2-6	CASKTVSGANVLTF	TGTGCCAGCAAGACTGTGTCTGGGGCCAACGTCCTGACTTTC
TRBV7-2	NA	TRBD2	TRBJ2-1	CASSLTSGGYNEQFF	TGTGCCAGCAGCCTAACTAGCGGGGGCTACAATGAGCAGTTCTTC
TRBV5-5	NA	TRBD1	TRBJ2-2	CASSLGDRVTGELFF	TGTGCCAGCAGCTTGGGGGACAGGGTCACCGGGGAGCTGTTTTTT
TRBV7-6	NA	NA	TRBJ2-7	CASSDQLAGQGDYEQYF	TGTGCCAGCAGCGATCAGCTAGCGGGACAGGGAGACTACGAGCAGTACTTC
TRBV29-1	NA	NA	TRBJ1-1	CSARGTEAFF	TGCAGCGCGCGGGGTACTGAAGCTTTCTTT
TRBV30	NA	NA	TRBJ2-3	CAWSNPVRDTQYF	TGTGCCTGGAGTAACCCAGTCCGAGATACGCAGTATTTT
TRBV4-3	NA	TRBD1	TRBJ1-4	CASSRGQVGANEKLFF	TGCGCCAGCAGCCGCGGACAGGTTGGAGCTAATGAAAAACTGTTTTTT
TRBV10-3	NA	NA	TRBJ1-1	CAISLTGGTEAFF	TGTGCCATCAGCTTGACAGGCGGCACTGAAGCTTTCTTT
TRBV11-3	once	NA	TRBJ2-3	CASSLTPGTQYF	TGTGCCAGCAGCTTGACTCCCGGGACGCAGTATTTT
TRBV28	once	NA	TRBJ1-2	CASSRRGVYGYTF	TGTGCCAGCAGTAGGAGGGGGGTATATGGCTACACCTTC
TRBV4-3	NA	NA	TRBJ2-7	CASSQMRGGSYEQYF	TGCGCCAGCAGCCAGATGAGGGGGGGGTCCTACGAGCAGTACTTC
TRBV7-8	NA	TRBD1	TRBJ1-2	CASSKYVGDRGLLGYGYTF	TGTGCCAGCAGCAAATACGTGGGGGACAGGGGTCTCCTTGGCTATGGCTACACCTTC
TRBV30	once	NA	TRBJ1-2	CAWSVRGRGYTF	TGTGCCTGGAGTGTACGAGGGAGAGGCTACACCTTC
TRBV27	NA	NA	TRBJ2-6	CASSLGRVSGANVLTF	TGTGCCAGCAGTTTAGGACGGGTCTCTGGGGCCAACGTCCTGACTTTC
TRBV19	NA	TRBD2	TRBJ2-1	CASSKRGGYNEQFF	TGTGCCAGTAGTAAGCGGGGGGGTTACAATGAGCAGTTCTTC
TRBV9	NA	NA	TRBJ2-7	CASSSTFYEQYF	TGTGCCAGCAGCTCCACCTTTTACGAGCAGTACTTC
TRBV5-1	NA	TRBD2	TRBJ2-7	CASSLGLAGPSSYEQYF	TGCGCCAGCAGCTTGGGGCTAGCGGGGCCTAGCTCCTACGAGCAGTACTTC
TRBV7-9	once	NA	TRBJ1-1	CASSLDPGTEAFF	TGTGCCAGCAGCTTAGATCCGGGGACTGAAGCTTTCTTT
TRBV19	NA	NA	TRBJ1-1	CASSLRMNTEAFF	TGTGCCAGTAGCCTCAGAATGAACACTGAAGCTTTCTTT
TRBV30	few	TRBD1	TRBJ1-5	CAWSFTGGAGQPQHF	TGTGCCTGGAGCTTCACAGGGGGCGCGGGGCAGCCCCAGCATTTT
TRBV5-4	NA	NA	TRBJ2-5	CASSSDTEETQYF	TGTGCCAGCAGCTCAGACACCGAGGAGACCCAGTACTTC
TRBV9	NA	NA	TRBJ1-2	CASSPTWGGVNYGYTF	TGTGCCAGCAGCCCGACTTGGGGCGGAGTTAACTATGGCTACACCTTC
TRBV2	once	NA	TRBJ1-1	CAGAQGETEAFF	TGTGCCGGAGCACAGGGTGAGACTGAAGCTTTCTTT
TRBV5-6	NA	NA	TRBJ2-3	CASSLGPIIQADTQYF	TGTGCCAGCAGCTTAGGCCCTATAATCCAGGCAGATACGCAGTATTTT
TRBV29-1	NA	NA	TRBJ2-7	CSVEVENEQYF	TGCAGCGTTGAAGTCGAAAACGAGCAGTACTTC
TRBV6-6	few	NA	TRBJ2-7	CASSEAYEQYF	TGTGCCAGCAGTGAGGCCTACGAGCAGTACTTC
TRBV2	NA	TRBD2	TRBJ2-7	CASSLAGGAYEQYF	TGTGCCAGCAGTTTAGCGGGGGGCGCTTACGAGCAGTACTTC
TRBV28	NA	TRBD1	TRBJ1-2	CASRSGQGNYGYTF	TGTGCCAGCAGGTCGGGACAGGGTAACTATGGCTACACCTTC
TRBV5-1	NA	TRBD1	TRBJ2-5	CASSVRPGTGDETQYF	TGCGCCAGCAGCGTACGACCCGGGACAGGGGACGAGACCCAGTACTTC